The clone carrying this T cell receptor beta chain was found many times. Its matching antigen is unknown. These data originate in a study of human T cells and chemical hapten exposure. In the study overall: For the roughly 25-week duration of the study, patients were given weekly doses of diphenylcyclopropenone on the scalp. Largely, small differences in pooled library volume made per-sample TCR yields vary.

Study-wide points: It should be noted that donors had alopecia, so their immune response may differ from healthy people's.

Noted time point: patch test 1, 2 weeks after DPC sensitization. Stated treatment: therapeutic diphenylcyclopropenone sensitization with weekly scalp DPC. CDR1 is SNHLY and CDR2 is FYNNEI in the germline V gene. The V and J ends lost 2 bases and 4 bases respectively, with 10 bases between them. The CDR3 extends over 14 amino acids. In the study's own analysis: A per-sample median of about 100,000 TCRs was observed, with counts ranging from roughly 23,224 to 700,000. Using its own MiXCR run on the RACE reads, TCRdb lists one record per CDR3 protein. None of the V and J calls come from the authors' own analysis; TCRdb made them. This sample yields 75,000 to 95,000 distinct CDR3 sequences, of which around 11% are seen a single time; 3.5% belongs to the top ten.

The TCR comes from a woman aged 60-70 years with alopecia areata. Some clones in this sample may be carry-over from other donors' samples. The specimen was whole blood, collected in connection with sensitization to the hapten diphenylcyclopropenone (DPC). V is TRBV2 and J is TRBJ2-3; D remains ambiguous. DNA of the CDR3: TGTGCCAGCAGTGAAAGTCGGAGCTCAGATACGCAGTATTTT. Translating gives CASSESRSSDTQYF.